The next 29 T cell receptor beta chains were all read from a single sample in a study of beta chain features in type 1 diabetes. General observations from the study: Patients with Type 1 diabetes showed moderately but significantly shorter TCRB CDR3s in all four CD4+ subsets.

For these receptors, no antigen is known. Expressed TCRB transcripts got sequenced, as all isolated RNA was reverse transcribed. Sequenced by immunoSEQ multiplex PCR; TCRdb stores in-frame clones only, minus some. The sample consists of about 15,000 clones, almost 70% of them appearing once. The sequenced material came from Tregs from blood. The receptors were sampled from a man under 40 with type 1 diabetes.

The rearrangement links TRBV27 to TRBJ1-5; TRBD1 might be the D (5 bases). V lost 4 bases and J lost 9, with 10 bases in between. Germline loops: CDR1 MNHEY, CDR2 SMNVEV (reference sequence). CDR3 length: 12 residues. CDR3 coding DNA: TGTGCCAGCAGTTCACCGGGGGGGCCCCAGCATTTT. It is translated as CASSSPGGPQHF.

The chain combines TRBV6-5 with TRBJ1-1; maybe TRBD1 (6 bases). This CDR3 is 13 amino acids long. Per the germline V gene, CDR1 is MNHEY and CDR2 is SVGAGI. V was trimmed by 6 bases and J by 7 bases, leaving 15 bases between them. DNA for the CDR3: TGTGCCAGCAGCCGGAGGGGGGGATTTGAAGCTTTCTTT. Translated, it gives CASSRRGGFEAFF.

V usage is TRBV5-6 and J usage is TRBJ2-3; TRBD2 aligns across 9 bases. The CDR3 is made up of 16 amino acids. Germline loops: CDR1 SGHDT, CDR2 YYEEEE. The ends lost 0 bases at V and 5 bases at J; junction bases unmatched: 7. The CDR3 loop is CASSLAGGGAGDTQYF. The CDR3 nucleotides are TGTGCCAGCAGCTTGGCTGGCGGGGGGGCGGGAGATACGCAGTATTTT.

The chain recombines TRBV13 with TRBJ1-2, with 9 bases aligning to TRBD1. V lost 4 bases and J lost 4; bases outside the gene matches: 7. Per germline, CDR1 PRHDT and CDR2 FYEKMQ (reference sequence). The CDR3 runs to 15 residues. The CDR3: CASSSYDRGGYGYTF. The CDR3 DNA is TGTGCCAGCAGCTCGTACGACAGGGGGGGCTATGGCTACACCTTC.

The chain recombines TRBV5-6 with TRBJ2-1; TRBD2 is a possible D gene (5 bases). The V and J ends lost 2 bases and 6 bases respectively, with 18 bases between them. This CDR3 has 16 amino acids. Germline V gives CDR1 SGHDT, CDR2 YYEEEE. CDR3 protein: CASSFLGKAEGNEQFF. CDR3 nucleotides: TGTGCCAGCAGCTTCCTTGGGAAGGCAGAGGGCAATGAGCAGTTCTTC.

The chain carries TRBV30 and TRBJ1-2; weak D call: TRBD1 (6 bases). Trimming took off 2 bases at V and 0 bases at J, with 16 bases between the two ends. This CDR3 is built from 16 residues. CDR1 and CDR2 from the germline V gene are GTSNPN and SVGIG (reference sequence). DNA for the CDR3: TGTGCCTGGAGTCATGGGACACACATCACTAACTATGGCTACACCTTC. Protein sequence: CAWSHGTHITNYGYTF.

This clone was seen just once. The J gene is TRBJ2-5, the V gene TRBV7-2; D perhaps matches TRBD2 (6 bases). The CDR3 length is 16 residues. Between the trimmed V and J ends, which lost 3 bases and 5 bases, there was a span of 19 bases. Germline lookup yields CDR1 SGHTA and CDR2 FQGNSA. The CDR3 loop reads CASSLTGERFSETQYF. In DNA form, the CDR3 reads TGTGCCAGCAGCTTGACGGGAGAAAGATTCTCTGAGACCCAGTACTTC.

Only a few counts were recorded for this clone. The CDR3 nucleotides are TGTGCCAGCAGCTTGGCAGGGTTTGGAGAGACCCAGTACTTC. It encodes CASSLAGFGETQYF. This chain joins TRBV7-6 and TRBJ2-5; TRBD1 is a possible D gene (5 bases). V lost 3 bases to trimming and J lost 4 bases, with 12 bases between them. Germline V gene data show CDR1 as SGHVS and CDR2 as FNYEAQ. The CDR3 runs 14 residues.

The V call is TRBV9, the J call TRBJ1-6; TRBD1 aligns across 7 bases. The length of the CDR3 is 15 residues. The V and J ends lost 6 bases and 3 bases, in that order; junction bases with no gene match: 6. Germline values: CDR1 SGDLS, CDR2 YYNGEE. CDR3 amino acids: CASKRGTDYNSPLHF. CDR3 nucleotide sequence: TGTGCCAGCAAGCGGGGGACAGACTATAATTCACCCCTCCACTTT.

V and J are TRBV7-9 and TRBJ2-1; 13 nucleotides match TRBD2. V trimming: 0 bases; J trimming: 7 bases; junction bases outside the gene matches: 6. The length of the CDR3 is 17 residues. Germline CDR1 reads SEHNR; CDR2 reads FQNEAQ (reference sequence). In DNA form, the CDR3 reads TGTGCCAGCAGCTTAGCAGGCACTAGCGGGGGGGCAAATGAGCAGTTCTTC. Encoded protein: CASSLAGTSGGANEQFF. The full variable domain, with the rest looked up from reference TRBV7-9 and TRBJ2-1, is DTGVSQNPRHKITKRGQNVTFRCDPISEHNRLYWYRQTLGQGPEFLTYFQNEAQLEKSRLLSDRFSAERPKGSFSTLEIQRTEQGDSAMYLCASSLAGTSGGANEQFFGPGTRLTVL.

The rearrangement uses TRBV30 and TRBJ1-6; D gene uncertain. Germline loops: CDR1 GTSNPN, CDR2 SVGIG (reference sequence). V was clipped by 1 base and J by 0 bases, with 10 bases between them. The CDR3 runs to 16 residues. In nucleotides, the CDR3 is TGTGCCTGGAGTGGGGCGGGGAGCTCCTATAATTCACCCCTCCACTTT. Encoded protein: CAWSGAGSSYNSPLHF.

V and J are TRBV5-1 and TRBJ2-1; 7 bases align to TRBD2. The germline V gene encodes CDR1 SGHRS and CDR2 YFSETQ. V lost 4 bases to trimming and J lost 3 bases; unmatched junction nucleotides: 7. CDR3 size: 15 residues. CDR3 in DNA: TGCGCCAGCAGCCCCCAAGGGACTAACTACAATGAGCAGTTCTTC. Translating gives CASSPQGTNYNEQFF.

V gene TRBV5-1 combines with J gene TRBJ2-3; D may be TRBD2 (6 bases). CDR3 size: 14 residues. The V gene lost 4 bases and the J gene lost 6 bases, with 15 bases spanning the gap. The germline V gene encodes CDR1 SGHRS and CDR2 YFSETQ. For the CDR3, the DNA is TGCGCCAGCAGCCTGGGACTGCCCGCTGATACGCAGTATTTT. This gives the protein CASSLGLPADTQYF. The full variable domain, in which reference TRBV5-1 and TRBJ2-3 provide the parts outside the CDR3, is KAGVTQTPRYLIKTRGQQVTLSCSPISGHRSVSWYQQTPGQGLQFLFEYFSETQRNKGNFPGRFSGRQFSNSRSEMNVSTLELGDSALYLCASSLGLPADTQYFGPGTRLTVL.

The CDR3 sequence is CASRWTSGSSYNEQFF. CDR3 nucleotides: TGCGCCAGCAGATGGACTAGCGGGAGCTCCTACAATGAGCAGTTCTTC. The chain is built from TRBV5-1 and TRBJ2-1, with 13 bases fitting TRBD2. V was clipped by 5 bases and J by 0 bases; unmatched bases: 2. Per germline, CDR1 SGHRS and CDR2 YFSETQ. The CDR3 extends over 16 amino acids.

This clone occurred once. This rearrangement joins TRBV10-1 to TRBJ2-2; 10 bases line up with TRBD1. This CDR3 has 15 amino acids. CDR1 and CDR2 (germline): WNHNN, SYGVQD (reference sequence). The J segment lost 4 bases and the V segment lost 1 base, leaving 0 bases of the junction unmatched. The CDR3 reads CASSEWTGGTGELFF. CDR3 DNA sequence: TGCGCCAGCAGTGAGTGGACAGGGGGCACCGGGGAGCTGTTTTTT.

The CDR3 region has the DNA TGCGCCAGCAGCCAACCAGGGGGCAGGGGGGAGCTGTTTTTT. It codes for CASSQPGGRGELFF. This chain joins TRBV4-1 and TRBJ2-2; 8 bases map to TRBD1. Germline V lookup: CDR1 MGHRA, CDR2 YSYEKL. V was pared by 2 bases and J by 8 bases, with 4 bases of the junction left unmatched. This CDR3 spans 14 amino acids.

J is TRBJ1-5 and V is TRBV2, with 7 bases fitting TRBD1. This CDR3 contains 13 residues. Germline values: CDR1 SNHLY, CDR2 FYNNEI. V lost 4 bases and J lost 5; bases outside the gene matches: 2. The CDR3 loop reads CASSVRGDQPQHF. The CDR3, as DNA: TGTGCCAGCAGTGTCAGGGGGGATCAGCCCCAGCATTTT.

The chain is built from TRBV27 and TRBJ2-5, with D hard to call. Germline CDR1 reads MNHEY; CDR2 reads SMNVEV (reference sequence). CDR3 length equals 14 residues. Trimming took off 0 bases at V and 2 bases at J, with 7 bases between the two ends. CDR3 amino acids: CASSLSIRQETQYF. The CDR3 DNA follows: TGTGCCAGCAGTTTATCGATCAGACAAGAGACCCAGTACTTC.

This chain connects TRBV4-1 to TRBJ1-2, with TRBD1 identical over 8 bases. V gave up 4 bases and J gave up 0 bases; unmatched junction bases: 1. The length of the CDR3 is 14 residues. CDR1 MGHRA and CDR2 YSYEKL come from the germline V gene. DNA for the CDR3: TGCGCCAGCAGCCGGACAGGGACTAACTATGGCTACACCTTC. Protein: CASSRTGTNYGYTF.

CDR3 protein: CASSPPVGTSGDNEQFF. CDR3 DNA sequence: TGTGCCAGCTCACCACCCGTCGGGACTAGCGGGGACAATGAGCAGTTCTTC. The chain links TRBV18 to TRBJ2-1, with TRBD2 matching 13 bases. Per the germline V gene, CDR1 is KGHSH and CDR2 is LQKENI. V lost 0 bases to trimming and J lost 5 bases; unmatched junction nucleotides: 4. The CDR3 is 17 residues long.

The chain links TRBV5-6 to TRBJ1-2; 8 bases fit TRBD1. The CDR3 is 16 amino acids. The V segment lost 1 base and the J segment 3 bases; nucleotides outside the gene matches: 8. Germline lookup yields CDR1 SGHDT and CDR2 YYEEEE. As DNA, the CDR3 is TGTGCCAGCAGCTTGTCGGTACAGGGGGGATACTATGGCTACACCTTC. Its translation: CASSLSVQGGYYGYTF.

CDR3 residues: CASSYSQVSYEQYF. DNA of the CDR3: TGTGCCAGCAGTTACTCCCAGGTTTCCTACGAGCAGTACTTC. The V call is TRBV6-5, the J call TRBJ2-7; D ambiguous. The CDR3 is 14 residues long. The germline V gene has CDR1 MNHEY and CDR2 SVGAGI. The germline V and J ends were trimmed by 0 bases and 1 base, with 7 bases remaining between them.

The genes are TRBV6-6 and TRBJ2-7, with D perhaps TRBD2 (6 bases). In germline, CDR1 is MNHNY, CDR2 SVGAGI (reference sequence). The ends were cut back, 6 bases at V and 3 bases at J, with 15 bases in the middle. CDR3 length equals 14 residues. The CDR3 region has the DNA TGTGCCAGCAGCCCCGGAGGACTAATCTACGAGCAGTACTTC. This gives the protein CASSPGGLIYEQYF.

A single count supports this clone. The chain uses TRBV5-1 and TRBJ2-2, with D possibly matching TRBD1 (5 bases). The ends were cut back, 3 bases at V and 2 bases at J, with 8 bases in the middle. The CDR3 runs to 14 residues. Germline CDR1 reads SGHRS; CDR2 reads YFSETQ. CDR3 sequence: CASSSDTNTGELFF. CDR3 sequence (DNA): TGCGCCAGCAGCTCGGACACCAACACCGGGGAGCTGTTTTTT.

The rearrangement joins TRBV6-1 to TRBJ2-1; the D gene is possibly TRBD2 (5 bases). Trimming removed 5 bases from V and 3 bases from J, with 17 bases in between. The CDR3 runs 16 residues. In germline, CDR1 is MNHNS, CDR2 SASEGT. As DNA, the CDR3 is TGTGCCAGCAGTCAAGGGCCCACCGGACTCTACAATGAGCAGTTCTTC. Protein product: CASSQGPTGLYNEQFF.

The CDR3 region is CAISEQRTGDNEQFF. CDR3 coding DNA: TGTGCCATCAGTGAGCAAAGGACAGGGGACAATGAGCAGTTCTTC. The chain uses TRBV10-3 and TRBJ2-1; 9 bases match TRBD1. This CDR3 is built from 15 residues. CDR1 ENHRY and CDR2 SYGVKD come from the germline V gene. V shed 2 bases, J shed 5 bases, and the junction held 4 bases outside the gene matches.

The J gene is TRBJ2-3, the V gene TRBV29-1; 13 positions agree with TRBD2. CDR1 SQVTM and CDR2 ANQGSEA come from the germline V gene. V gave up 6 bases and J gave up 2 bases; unmatched junction bases: 2. The CDR3 is made up of 14 amino acids. The CDR3 region has the DNA TGCAGCGTCGGACTAGCGGGGGCCACAGATACGCAGTATTTT. Amino acids: CSVGLAGATDTQYF.

The chain couples TRBV5-4 to TRBJ2-1; the match to TRBD2 covers 7 bases. This CDR3 comprises 17 residues. CDR1 is SGHNT and CDR2 is YYREEE in the germline V gene (reference sequence). With 0 bases clipped from V and 0 bases from J, the junction kept 6 bases outside the gene matches. CDR3 sequence reads: CASSLVLAYASYNEQFF. In DNA form, the CDR3 reads TGTGCCAGCAGCTTGGTACTAGCGTACGCCTCCTACAATGAGCAGTTCTTC.

The chain links TRBV7-9 to TRBJ2-7, with a possible D match to TRBD1 (7 bases). CDR3 length: 14 amino acids. Germline-derived CDR1 and CDR2 are SEHNR and FQNEAQ (reference sequence). V was shortened by 5 bases and J by 2 bases, with 13 bases between the two germline ends. CDR3 residues: CASSPQGGPYEQYF. The CDR3 bases are TGTGCCAGCAGCCCCCAGGGGGGCCCCTACGAGCAGTACTTC.